These 26 T cell receptor beta chains originate from one sample sequenced in a study of neurological immune-mediated disorders. TCRdb re-called the 5' RACE reads through MiXCR, storing one row per CDR3 protein. Of tens of thousands of distinct CDR3 sequences listed, around 4% are singletons. Sequenced input: PBMCs. These receptors came from a young man with multiple sclerosis.

V is TRBV5-5 and J is TRBJ1-1; tentative D call: TRBD1 (5 bases). This CDR3 contains 16 residues. Germline V lookup: CDR1 SGHKS, CDR2 YYEKEE (reference sequence). Trimming pared 4 bases from V and 1 base from J, leaving 17 bases between. The CDR3 loop reads CASSLGTTRANTEAFF. CDR3 in DNA: TGTGCCAGCAGCCTCGGGACGACCAGGGCGAACACTGAAGCTTTCTTT.

This clonotype was observed many times. The chain uses TRBV4-1 and TRBJ1-1; TRBD1 matches at 12 bases. V lost 4 bases to trimming and J lost 3 bases; unmatched junction nucleotides: 3. CDR3 length equals 15 residues. Germline CDR1 is MGHRA and CDR2 is YSYEKL. The chain's CDR3 is CASSRGTGGHTEAFF. Here the CDR3 DNA reads TGCGCCAGCAGCCGAGGGACAGGGGGCCACACTGAAGCTTTCTTT.

This clonotype was counted many times. The chain combines TRBV20-1 with TRBJ2-3; possibly TRBD2 for D (6 bases). Germline V gene data show CDR1 as DFQATT and CDR2 as SNEGSKA (reference sequence). The V end was cut by 2 bases, the J end by 5 bases, with 17 bases between. This CDR3 contains 15 residues. This CDR3 reads CSARRKSRGGDTQYF. The CDR3 DNA reads as TGCAGTGCTAGACGAAAATCGCGGGGAGGAGATACGCAGTATTTT.

The V gene is TRBV7-8, the J gene TRBJ2-1, with 9 bases lining up with TRBD1. CDR3 length: 19 residues. Losses at the gene ends were 0 bases for V and 6 bases for J; bases not matched to a gene: 15. Germline CDR1 is SGHVS and CDR2 is FQNEAQ. The DNA for the CDR3 is TGTGCCAGCAGCTTAGCGAGATTACCGACAGGGGGTTCGGTCAATGAGCAGTTCTTC. Translated, it gives CASSLARLPTGGSVNEQFF.

This clonotype was detected a few times. A clone one base away is much larger, so this may be a read error. The chain employs TRBV3-1 and TRBJ1-1; weak D call: TRBD1 (6 bases). The V gene lost 5 bases and the J gene lost 1 base, with 14 bases spanning the gap. This CDR3 region has 15 residues. CDR1 is LGHDT, CDR2 YNNKEL, per germline (reference sequence). The CDR3 nucleotides read TGTGCCAGCAGCGAACAGGGAAAGCAGAACACTGAAGCTTTCTTT. Translated: CASSEQGKQNTEAFF. Based on the CDR3 plus reference TRBV3-1 and TRBJ1-1, the full variable domain is DTAVSQTPKYLVTQMGNDKSIKCEQNLGHDTMYWYKQDSKKFLKIMFSYNNKELIINETVPNRFSPKSPDKAHLNLHINSLELGDSAVYFCASSEQGKQNTEAFFGQGTRLTVV.

The table lists this clonotype with many counts. This chain links TRBV11-2 with TRBJ1-2; D gene ambiguous. V shed 5 bases and J shed 4 bases, with 14 bases lying between them. The CDR3 consists of 14 residues. From germline, CDR1 is SGHAT and CDR2 FQNNGV. CDR3 in DNA: TGTGCCAGCAGCCCACGGGAGATCAGCTATGGCTACACCTTC. This sequence encodes CASSPREISYGYTF.

This clonotype was recorded many times. J is TRBJ2-3 and V is TRBV6-5; 8 nucleotides align to TRBD2. V trimming: 7 bases; J trimming: 6 bases; junction bases outside the gene matches: 12. Germline V gene sequence: CDR1 MNHEY, CDR2 SVGAGI. The CDR3 covers 15 residues. The CDR3 here is CASIDPGGAPDTQYF. CDR3 coding DNA: TGTGCCAGCATCGACCCCGGGGGGGCCCCGGATACGCAGTATTTT.

Many counts were recorded for this clonotype. This chain uses TRBV29-1 with TRBJ1-5, with a tentative D call TRBD1 (6 bases). With 6 bases removed from V and 3 bases from J, the gap between germline ends came to 18 bases. Germline V lookup: CDR1 SQVTM, CDR2 ANQGSEA. This CDR3 has 15 residues. The CDR3 here is CSVVDSGGLNQPQHF. CDR3 bases: TGCAGCGTAGTAGATAGTGGGGGCCTCAATCAGCCCCAGCATTTT.

This clonotype occurred many times. V is TRBV11-1 and J is TRBJ2-1; no clear D. The CDR3 has 11 amino acids. Trimming removed 5 bases from V and 5 bases from J, with 4 bases in between. The V gene's germline CDR1 is SGHAT and CDR2 FQDESV (reference sequence). CDR3 loop: CASSRDNEQFF. DNA for the CDR3: TGTGCCAGCAGCCGGGACAATGAGCAGTTCTTC. Using reference TRBV11-1 and TRBJ2-1 for the parts outside the CDR3, the full variable domain is EAEVAQSPRYKITEKSQAVAFWCDPISGHATLYWYRQILGQGPELLVQFQDESVVDDSQLPKDRFSAERLKGVDSTLKIQPAELGDSAMYLCASSRDNEQFFGPGTRLTVL.

The rearrangement links TRBV12-3 or TRBV12-4 to TRBJ1-5; possible D gene TRBD1, 5 bases. The CDR3 has 15 residues. V lost 7 bases and J 2 bases, leaving 15 bases between the germline ends. The chain's CDR3 is CASILGEVGNQPQHF. For the CDR3, the DNA is TGTGCCAGCATCCTAGGGGAGGTTGGCAATCAGCCCCAGCATTTT.

This clonotype was counted at least ten times. The genes are TRBV10-2 and TRBJ2-2; 14 nucleotides match TRBD2. Germline CDR1 reads WSHSY; CDR2 reads SAAADI. The CDR3 extends over 15 amino acids. V was pared by 8 bases and J by 1 base, with 0 bases of the junction left unmatched. The CDR3 is CASGLAGGNTGELFF. For the CDR3, the DNA is TGCGCCAGCGGACTAGCGGGAGGGAACACCGGGGAGCTGTTTTTT.

J is TRBJ2-2 and V is TRBV11-2; tentatively, D is TRBD2 (5 bases). The CDR3 loop spans 12 amino acids. The germline V and J ends were trimmed by 5 bases and 9 bases, with 10 bases remaining between them. The germline gives CDR1 SGHAT, CDR2 FQNNGV. The CDR3 is CASSGRTWELFF. The CDR3 nucleotides read TGTGCCAGCAGCGGGCGGACTTGGGAGCTGTTTTTT.

This chain connects TRBV12-3 or TRBV12-4 to TRBJ2-2, with D perhaps matching TRBD1 (6 bases). The CDR3 length is 14 residues. CDR3 residues: CADGTGLDGGELFF. For the CDR3, the DNA is TGTGCGGACGGAACAGGGTTGGACGGCGGGGAGCTGTTTTTT.

This clonotype was found many times. The V and J genes are TRBV7-2 and TRBJ1-1, with TRBD1 identical over 8 bases. The CDR3 contains 15 residues. Germline-derived CDR1 and CDR2 are SGHTA and FQGNSA. Trimming at V came to 3 bases and at J to 1 base, leaving 4 bases not matched to a gene. CDR3 residues: CASSFPGTGNTEAFF. The DNA for the CDR3 is TGTGCCAGCAGCTTCCCCGGGACAGGGAACACTGAAGCTTTCTTT.

J is TRBJ1-2 and V is TRBV5-6, with D possibly matching TRBD1 (5 bases). CDR1 is SGHDT, CDR2 YYEEEE, per germline. V was trimmed by 5 bases and J by 6 bases, leaving 11 bases between them. The CDR3 has 12 amino acids. CDR3 in DNA: TGTGCCAGCAGTCCAGGGTCCCATGGCTACACCTTC. Encoded protein: CASSPGSHGYTF.

Many counts were recorded for this clonotype. The chain recombines TRBV20-1 with TRBJ1-4, with a weak D call TRBD1 (5 bases). Germline V gene sequence: CDR1 DFQATT, CDR2 SNEGSKA (reference sequence). V gave up 6 bases and J gave up 11 bases, with 16 bases separating them. The CDR3 is made up of 12 amino acids. The CDR3 region has the DNA TGCAGTGCGGGACCTGACTCGAGGAAACTGTTTTTT. This translates into CSAGPDSRKLFF.

This clonotype was seen only a few times. V gene TRBV21-1 combines with J gene TRBJ1-5; the D segment call TRBD1 is taken from the table without a DNA check. TRBV21-1 is given as a pseudogene. CDR3 size: 14 residues. CDR3 DNA sequence: TGTGCCAGCAGCAAAAGGGCAGGGGATCAGCCCCAGAATTTT. This gives the protein CASSKRAGDQPQNF.

This clonotype was found many times. The chain couples TRBV28 to TRBJ1-5; D is undetermined. Deletions cut 1 base from V and 0 bases from J, with 1 base between. The germline V gene encodes CDR1 MDHEN and CDR2 SYDVKM. This CDR3 contains 13 residues. In DNA form, the CDR3 reads TGTGCCAGCAGTTTATATAGCAATCAGCCCCAGCATTTT. Residues: CASSLYSNQPQHF.

This clonotype was seen at least ten times. The rearrangement uses TRBV12-3 or TRBV12-4 and TRBJ2-7, with TRBD1 matching over 8 bases. This CDR3 is 15 amino acids long. The V and J ends lost 0 bases and 3 bases, in that order; junction bases with no gene match: 4. CDR3 region: CASSLAPGGGYEQYF. CDR3 sequence (DNA): TGTGCCAGCAGTTTAGCGCCAGGGGGCGGCTACGAGCAGTACTTC.

At least ten counts were recorded for this clonotype. This chain connects TRBV7-8 to TRBJ2-5; D is possibly TRBD1 or TRBD2 (5 bases each). Trimming took 5 bases from V and 1 from J, leaving 17 bases between them. The V gene's germline CDR1 is SGHVS and CDR2 FQNEAQ. This CDR3 region has 16 residues. The chain's CDR3 is CASSPLGARPQETQYF. In nucleotides, the CDR3 is TGTGCCAGCAGCCCCCTCGGGGCTAGACCCCAAGAGACCCAGTACTTC.

This clonotype was counted only a few times. Given a much more abundant clone one base away, this may be a read error. The chain carries TRBV4-1 and TRBJ2-5; D is uncertain. CDR3 size: 14 residues. Per germline, CDR1 MGHRA and CDR2 YSYEKL. V shed 0 bases and J shed 5 bases, with 10 bases lying between them. The CDR3 DNA reads as TGCGCCAGCAGCCAAGACATATCAAGGGAGACCCAGTACTTC. It specifies CASSQDISRETQYF.

This clonotype was found many times. The CDR3 here is CSAVGLAGYEQYF. In nucleotides, the CDR3 is TGCAGTGCTGTCGGACTAGCGGGCTACGAGCAGTACTTC. The chain is built from TRBV20-1 and TRBJ2-7; 11 nucleotides line up with TRBD2. The CDR3 runs 13 residues. Losses at the gene ends were 5 bases for V and 3 bases for J; bases not matched to a gene: 3. Germline CDR1 DFQATT, CDR2 SNEGSKA (reference sequence).

Ten or more counts support this clonotype. The J gene is TRBJ1-2, the V gene TRBV2, with TRBD1 identical over 9 bases. The CDR3 has 12 amino acids. Germline values: CDR1 SNHLY, CDR2 FYNNEI. The trim removed 7 bases at V and 8 bases at J, leaving 5 bases unmatched. The CDR3 reads CASTGTGFGYTF. DNA of the CDR3: TGTGCCAGCACCGGGACAGGGTTCGGCTACACCTTC.

This clonotype was seen at least ten times. This chain connects TRBV6-5 to TRBJ2-5; no firm D call. The V end lost 0 bases, the J end lost 4 bases, and 15 bases lay between the germline ends. The CDR3 is 16 residues long. From germline, CDR1 is MNHEY and CDR2 SVGAGI. CDR3 sequence (DNA): TGTGCCAGCAGTTACTCGATTGCGAGAGTAGGAGAGACCCAGTACTTC. Translated: CASSYSIARVGETQYF.

There are many counts of this clonotype. The chain has TRBV6-5 and TRBJ2-3, with unresolved D. From germline, CDR1 is MNHEY and CDR2 SVGAGI. CDR3 length: 14 residues. Trimming took 5 bases from V and 0 from J, leaving 9 bases between them. For the CDR3, the DNA is TGTGCCAGCAGTAGTGGGGTTAGCACAGATACGCAGTATTTT. Protein sequence: CASSSGVSTDTQYF.

This clonotype was counted a few times. A much larger clone is a single base away; this may be a read error. The chain combines TRBV9 with TRBJ2-1, with a weak D call TRBD1 (5 bases). The CDR3 consists of 14 residues. Germline CDR1 and CDR2: SGDLS and YYNGEE. V was shortened by 1 base and J by 3 bases, with 8 bases between the two germline ends. The CDR3 reads CASSVTGNYNEQFF. In nucleotides, the CDR3 is TGTGCCAGCAGCGTAACAGGAAACTACAATGAGCAGTTCTTC. Filled out from reference TRBV9 and TRBJ2-1, the complete variable domain reads DSGVTQTPKHLITATGQRVTLRCSPRSGDLSVYWYQQSLDQGLQFLIQYYNGEERAKGNILERFSAQQFPDLHSELNLSSLELGDSALYFCASSVTGNYNEQFFGPGTRLTVL.